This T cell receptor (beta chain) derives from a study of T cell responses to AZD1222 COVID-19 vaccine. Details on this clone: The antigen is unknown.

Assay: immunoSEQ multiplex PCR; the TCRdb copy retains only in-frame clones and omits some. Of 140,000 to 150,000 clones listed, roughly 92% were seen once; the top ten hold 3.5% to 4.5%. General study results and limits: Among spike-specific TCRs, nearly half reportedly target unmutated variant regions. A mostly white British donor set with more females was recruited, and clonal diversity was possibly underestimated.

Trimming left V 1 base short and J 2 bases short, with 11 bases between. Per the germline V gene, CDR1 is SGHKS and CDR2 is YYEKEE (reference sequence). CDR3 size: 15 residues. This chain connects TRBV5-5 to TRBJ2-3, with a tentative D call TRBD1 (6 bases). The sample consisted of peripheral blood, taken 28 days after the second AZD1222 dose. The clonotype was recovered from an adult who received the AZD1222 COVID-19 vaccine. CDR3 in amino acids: CASSLRRGYTDTQYF. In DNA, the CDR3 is TGTGCCAGCAGCTTGCGCAGGGGTTACACAGATACGCAGTATTTT.